Following are 5 T cell receptor beta chains from one sample sequenced in a study of T cell clonality in common variable immunodeficiency. TCRdb's copy holds only in-frame clones and misses some; the assay was immunoSEQ multiplex PCR. Listed for the sample are about 81,000 clones, none seen a single time. Sample: peripheral blood mononuclear cells. These receptors originate from a person aged 18 to 70 in good health.

This clone was observed at least ten times. Read coverage stops 3 residues before the CDR3 terminus; the germline J gene supplies the remainder. The chain is built from TRBV6-2 or TRBV6-3 and TRBJ2-7; 9 positions match TRBD2. Germline assignment: CDR1 MNHEY and CDR2 SVGEGT. CDR3 length: 16 amino acids. J was trimmed by 0 bases and V by 6 bases; bases with no gene match: 9. CDR3 amino acids: CASSPPSGIRSYEQYF. Incomplete CDR3 DNA: TGTGCCAGCAGCCCACCTAGCGGGATCCGCTCCTACGAG.

There are many counts of this clone. The CDR3 loop reads CASSSTTGLAGEDEQFF. CDR3 DNA, as far as it was read: TGCGCCAGCAGCTCGACGACGGGACTAGCGGGAGAAGATGAG. The gene calls are TRBV5-1 and TRBJ2-1; the match to TRBD2 covers 14 bases. The read ends 3 residues early relative to the CDR3; the germline J gene fills the gap. J lost 8 bases, V lost 3 bases, and 10 bases had no gene match. Per the germline V gene, CDR1 is SGHRS and CDR2 is YFSETQ. This CDR3 spans 17 amino acids.

This clone came up many times. The read terminates 3 residues ahead of where the CDR3 ends, so the germline J gene completes it. V gene TRBV4-1 combines with J gene TRBJ2-5; D perhaps matches TRBD2 (5 bases). The CDR3 spans 16 residues. V lost 0 bases and J lost 7, with 18 bases in between. Germline V gene lookup returns CDR1 MGHRA and CDR2 YSYEKL. CDR3 sequence: CASSQEDGVVGLTQYF. The sequenced part of the CDR3 DNA is TGCGCCAGCAGCCAAGAGGACGGGGTCGTGGGATTGACC.

This clone has ten or more counts. The read ends 3 residues before the CDR3 terminus; that terminus is restored from the germline J gene. The gene calls are TRBV13 and TRBJ2-7, with 8 bases fitting TRBD1. V lost 3 bases and J lost 3; bases outside the gene matches: 4. This CDR3 has 14 amino acids. CDR1 and CDR2 (germline): PRHDT, FYEKMQ (reference sequence). Partial CDR3 DNA: TGTGCCAGCAGCTTGACAGGGGCCAGCTACGAG. Translated: CASSLTGASYE. The CDR3 in full is CASSLTGASYEQYF.

This clone has at least ten counts. The read halts 3 residues ahead of the CDR3 end, with the missing end drawn from the germline J gene. The chain couples TRBV2 to TRBJ2-7; 9 nucleotides align to TRBD2. Germline CDR1 is SNHLY and CDR2 is FYNNEI. The CDR3 sequence is 14 residues long. The V and J ends lost 5 bases and 2 bases, in that order; junction bases with no gene match: 4. The sequenced CDR3 bases are TGTGCCAGCAGTAGCGGGAGGATCCCCTACGAG. It yields the protein CASSSGRIPYE. The whole CDR3 sequence is CASSSGRIPYEQYF.